This T cell receptor beta chain was profiled in a study of blood T cell repertoires in COVID-19. Across the study: In each case, the material was cDNA or gDNA derived from T cells, B-cell-depleted T cells, or PBMCs.

The V gene's germline CDR1 is SGHDN and CDR2 FVKESK. With 2 bases clipped from V and 8 bases from J, the junction kept 4 bases outside the gene matches. This CDR3 is built from 13 residues. Source study methods: Amplification of reference gene primers was used by the study to estimate nucleated cell counts. Produced via immunoSEQ multiplex PCR; TCRdb's table is partial and in-frame only. D and trimming come from the DNA, and the V and J calls and clone size come from that table. The sample has around 340,000 clones, around 83% seen once; the top ten hold 2.5% to 3%. The chain carries TRBV14 and TRBJ1-2; TRBD1 matches 8 bases. The sequenced sample consisted of peripheral blood. The receptor was isolated from a man aged 30 to 39 with active or convalescent COVID-19. In nucleotides, the CDR3 is TGTGCCAGCAGCCAAAGACAGGGGTACGGCTACACCTTC. Translated, it gives CASSQRQGYGYTF.